Listed below are T cell receptor beta chains from one sample, sequenced in a study of shared clonotypes between healthy human individuals. Some clones are missing from TCRdb's copy, which holds only in-frame ones; the method was immunoSEQ multiplex PCR. The sample has some 500,000 clones; approximately 71% are singletons. The sample taken for sequencing was PBMCs. The receptors here all came from a woman aged 40 to 50 in good health. Some clones in this sample may be carry-over from other donors' samples. Each CDR3 is given with its conserved first and last residue. Fields, in order: V gene, CDR3 protein.

v_gene: TRBV6-5; CDR3aa: CASSYLGGNQPQHF
v_gene: TRBV7-7; CDR3aa: CASSLIAGESNEQFF
v_gene: TRBV5-6; CDR3aa: CASRTWGRGNTIYF
v_gene: TRBV19; CDR3aa: CASLGQAAATNEKLFF
v_gene: TRBV13; CDR3aa: CASSLPGLAVYEQYF
v_gene: TRBV27; CDR3aa: CASSPNLFSGSYNEQFF
v_gene: TRBV5-1; CDR3aa: CASRGLTSGKDNEQFF
v_gene: TRBV11-2; CDR3aa: CASSLGPIRYEQYF
v_gene: TRBV18; CDR3aa: CASSPRAGGGQPQHF
v_gene: TRBV30; CDR3aa: CAWRTPMNTEAFF
v_gene: TRBV4-1; CDR3aa: CASSQDPYRSDNEKLFF
v_gene: TRBV10-3; CDR3aa: CAITSIRRELSPTTYNEQFF
v_gene: TRBV7-3; CDR3aa: CASSLEGGRNTEAFF
v_gene: TRBV6-6; CDR3aa: CATTGTGGGNYEQYF
v_gene: TRBV10-3; CDR3aa: CATSDGNTEAFF
v_gene: TRBV19; CDR3aa: CASRKEAERKPQHF
v_gene: TRBV10-3; CDR3aa: CAISGGTNYGYTF
v_gene: TRBV7-9; CDR3aa: CASSLGGEKLFF
v_gene: TRBV15; CDR3aa: CATSRDWGITGELFF
v_gene: TRBV30; CDR3aa: CAQLAASSYEQYF
v_gene: TRBV7-2; CDR3aa: CASSLIHSTDTQYF
v_gene: TRBV4-2; CDR3aa: CASSSGTSGNNEQFF
v_gene: TRBV28; CDR3aa: CASSFGGQGTDTQYF
v_gene: TRBV2; CDR3aa: CASSAGSGSYEQYF
v_gene: TRBV9; CDR3aa: CASSAYGGDYGYTF
v_gene: TRBV19; CDR3aa: CASSIAGDNQPQHF
v_gene: TRBV28; CDR3aa: CASSSGQGVDTQYF
v_gene: TRBV5-1; CDR3aa: CASSSEGQETQYF
v_gene: TRBV5-4; CDR3aa: CASSLVAANEQFF
v_gene: TRBV9; CDR3aa: CASSPYWGAGTYEQYF
v_gene: TRBV5-1; CDR3aa: CASSTPGGPETQYF
v_gene: TRBV6-5; CDR3aa: CASRSGGQPQHF
v_gene: TRBV7-3; CDR3aa: CASSREMNTEAFF
v_gene: TRBV6-1; CDR3aa: CASSETGGAYEQYF
v_gene: TRBV19; CDR3aa: CASAVRGSNQPQHF
v_gene: TRBV7-2; CDR3aa: CASSQDRDYHEQYF
v_gene: TRBV28; CDR3aa: CASCGTGDYSYEQYF
v_gene: TRBV7-9; CDR3aa: CASSLPPDLDKNIQYF
v_gene: TRBV10-3; CDR3aa: CAISESFGGAANTEAFF
v_gene: TRBV5-6; CDR3aa: CASSTDRGFYGYTF
v_gene: TRBV4-3; CDR3aa: CASSQGGGANTEAFF
v_gene: TRBV7-9; CDR3aa: CASSDTRRSNEQFF
v_gene: TRBV7-9; CDR3aa: CASSSSGRAGDTQYF
v_gene: TRBV5-1; CDR3aa: CASTTGTSINEQFF
v_gene: TRBV11-2; CDR3aa: CASSTRGQGNRPLHF
v_gene: TRBV5-1; CDR3aa: CASSLSGGSNQPQHF
v_gene: TRBV5-1; CDR3aa: CASSYPGASTQYF
v_gene: TRBV7-6; CDR3aa: CASSRRGTANEKLFF
v_gene: TRBV6-1; CDR3aa: CASSLTPGSGELFF
v_gene: TRBV7-9; CDR3aa: CASSLAATDNYGYTF
v_gene: TRBV2; CDR3aa: CASAGLTFTDTQYF
v_gene: TRBV5-6; CDR3aa: CASSSFGDPYGYTF
v_gene: TRBV28; CDR3aa: CASSSAHRAQYF
v_gene: TRBV5-1; CDR3aa: CASSPSGVDGYTF
v_gene: TRBV16; CDR3aa: CASSQSGGEQYF